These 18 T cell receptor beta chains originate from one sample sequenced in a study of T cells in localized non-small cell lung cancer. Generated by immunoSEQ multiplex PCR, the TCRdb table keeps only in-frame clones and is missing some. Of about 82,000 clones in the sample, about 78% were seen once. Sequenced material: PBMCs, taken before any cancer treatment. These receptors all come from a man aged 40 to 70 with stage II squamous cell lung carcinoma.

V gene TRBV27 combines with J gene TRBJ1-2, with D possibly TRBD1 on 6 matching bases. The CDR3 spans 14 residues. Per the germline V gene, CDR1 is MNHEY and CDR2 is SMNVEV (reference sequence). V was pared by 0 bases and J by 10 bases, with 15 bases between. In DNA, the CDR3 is TGTGCCAGCAGTTTATCCCGACAGGAGGCTGTCTACACCTTC. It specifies CASSLSRQEAVYTF.

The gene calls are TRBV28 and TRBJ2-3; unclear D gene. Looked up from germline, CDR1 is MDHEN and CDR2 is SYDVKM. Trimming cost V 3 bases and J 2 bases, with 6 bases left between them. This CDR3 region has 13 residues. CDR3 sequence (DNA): TGTGCCAGCAGTTTGGGCTTCACAGATACGCAGTATTTT. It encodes CASSLGFTDTQYF. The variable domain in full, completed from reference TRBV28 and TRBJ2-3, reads DVKVTQSSRYLVKRTGEKVFLECVQDMDHENMFWYRQDPGLGLRLIYFSYDVKMKEKGDIPEGYSVSREKKERFSLILESASTNQTSMYLCASSLGFTDTQYFGPGTRLTVL.

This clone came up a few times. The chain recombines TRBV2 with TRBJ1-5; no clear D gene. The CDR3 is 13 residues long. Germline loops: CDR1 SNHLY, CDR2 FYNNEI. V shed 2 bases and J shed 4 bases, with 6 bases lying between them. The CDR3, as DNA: TGTGCCAGCAGTGAAATGGGGAATCAGCCCCAGCATTTT. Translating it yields CASSEMGNQPQHF.

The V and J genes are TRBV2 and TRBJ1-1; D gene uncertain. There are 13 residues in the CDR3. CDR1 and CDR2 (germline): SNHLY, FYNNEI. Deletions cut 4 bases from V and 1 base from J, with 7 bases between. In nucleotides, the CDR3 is TGTGCCAGCAGTGTTAACAAGAACACTGAAGCTTTCTTT. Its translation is CASSVNKNTEAFF.

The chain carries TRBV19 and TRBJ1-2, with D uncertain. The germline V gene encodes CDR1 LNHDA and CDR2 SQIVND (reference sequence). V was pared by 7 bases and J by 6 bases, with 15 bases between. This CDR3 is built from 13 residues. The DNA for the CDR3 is TGTGCCAGTACCCCAGCCGGGTCCCATGGCTACACCTTC. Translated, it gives CASTPAGSHGYTF.

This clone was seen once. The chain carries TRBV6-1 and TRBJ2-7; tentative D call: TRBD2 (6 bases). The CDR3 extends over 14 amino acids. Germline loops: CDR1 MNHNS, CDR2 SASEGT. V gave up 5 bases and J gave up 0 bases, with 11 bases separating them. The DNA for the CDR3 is TGTGCCAGCAGTAGTAGCGGAAACTCCTACGAGCAGTACTTC. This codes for CASSSSGNSYEQYF.

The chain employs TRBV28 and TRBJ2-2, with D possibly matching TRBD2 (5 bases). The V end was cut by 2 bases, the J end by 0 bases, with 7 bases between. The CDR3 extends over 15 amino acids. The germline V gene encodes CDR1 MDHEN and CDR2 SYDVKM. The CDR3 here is CASSLGGSNTGELFF. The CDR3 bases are TGTGCCAGCAGTTTAGGAGGTTCGAACACCGGGGAGCTGTTTTTT.

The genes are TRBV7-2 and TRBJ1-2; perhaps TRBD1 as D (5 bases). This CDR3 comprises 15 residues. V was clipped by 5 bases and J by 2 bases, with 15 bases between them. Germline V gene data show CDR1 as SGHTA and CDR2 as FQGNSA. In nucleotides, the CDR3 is TGTGCCAGCAGCCTTACCGGGACGCCGAACTATGGCTACACCTTC. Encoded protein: CASSLTGTPNYGYTF. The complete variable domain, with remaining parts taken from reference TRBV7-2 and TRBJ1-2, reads GAGVSQSPSNKVTEKGKDVELRCDPISGHTALYWYRQSLGQGLEFLIYFQGNSAPDKSGLPSDRFSAERTGGSVSTLTIQRTQQEDSAVYLCASSLTGTPNYGYTFGSGTRLTVV.

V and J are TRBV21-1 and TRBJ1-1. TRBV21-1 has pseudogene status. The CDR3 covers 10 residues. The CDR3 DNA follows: TGTGCCAGCATTCGCACTGAAGCTTTCTTT. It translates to CASIRTEAFF.

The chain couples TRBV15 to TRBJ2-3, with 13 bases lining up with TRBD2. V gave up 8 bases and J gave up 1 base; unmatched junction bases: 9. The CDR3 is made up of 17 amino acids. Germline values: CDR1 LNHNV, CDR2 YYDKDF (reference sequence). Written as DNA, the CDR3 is TGTGCCACCGAGGAGACTAGCGGGGGGCGGGGCACAGATACGCAGTATTTT. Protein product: CATEETSGGRGTDTQYF.

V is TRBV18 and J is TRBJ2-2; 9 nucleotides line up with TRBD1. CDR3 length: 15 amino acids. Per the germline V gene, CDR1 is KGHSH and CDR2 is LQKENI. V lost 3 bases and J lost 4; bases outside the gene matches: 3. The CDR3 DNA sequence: TGTGCCAGCTCACCTCCGGGACAGGGCACCGGGGAGCTGTTTTTT. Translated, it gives CASSPPGQGTGELFF.

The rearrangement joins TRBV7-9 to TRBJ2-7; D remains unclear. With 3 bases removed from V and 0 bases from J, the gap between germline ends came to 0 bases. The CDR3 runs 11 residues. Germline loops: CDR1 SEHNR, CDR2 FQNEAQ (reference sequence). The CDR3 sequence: CASSFSYEQYF. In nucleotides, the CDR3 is TGTGCCAGCAGCTTCTCCTACGAGCAGTACTTC.

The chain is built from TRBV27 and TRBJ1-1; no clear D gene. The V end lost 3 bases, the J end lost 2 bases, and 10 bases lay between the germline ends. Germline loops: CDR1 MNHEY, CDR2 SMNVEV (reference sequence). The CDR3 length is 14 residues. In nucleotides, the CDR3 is TGTGCCAGCAGTTTGCGCAGCCTAAACACTGAAGCTTTCTTT. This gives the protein CASSLRSLNTEAFF.

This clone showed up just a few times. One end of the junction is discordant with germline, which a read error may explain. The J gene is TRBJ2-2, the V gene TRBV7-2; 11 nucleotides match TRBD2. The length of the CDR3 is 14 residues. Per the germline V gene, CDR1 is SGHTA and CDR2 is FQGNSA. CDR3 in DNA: TGTGCCAGCAGCGTAGCGGGGGGGCCAGGGGAGCTGTTTTTT. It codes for CASSVAGGPGELFF.

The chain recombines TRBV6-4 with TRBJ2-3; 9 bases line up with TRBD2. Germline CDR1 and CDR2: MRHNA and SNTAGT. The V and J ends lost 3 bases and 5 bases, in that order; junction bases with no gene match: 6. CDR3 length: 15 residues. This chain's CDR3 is CASSEGTSKGDTQYF. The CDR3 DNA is TGTGCCAGCAGTGAGGGGACTAGCAAAGGAGATACGCAGTATTTT.

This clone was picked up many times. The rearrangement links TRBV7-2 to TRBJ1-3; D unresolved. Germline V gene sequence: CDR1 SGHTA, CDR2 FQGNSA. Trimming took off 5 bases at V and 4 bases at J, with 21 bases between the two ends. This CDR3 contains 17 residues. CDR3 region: CASSARLGNSGGNTIYF. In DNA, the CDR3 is TGTGCCAGCAGCGCAAGGCTGGGAAATTCAGGAGGAAACACCATATATTTT. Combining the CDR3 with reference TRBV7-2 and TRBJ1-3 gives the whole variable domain GAGVSQSPSNKVTEKGKDVELRCDPISGHTALYWYRQSLGQGLEFLIYFQGNSAPDKSGLPSDRFSAERTGGSVSTLTIQRTQQEDSAVYLCASSARLGNSGGNTIYFGEGSWLTVV.

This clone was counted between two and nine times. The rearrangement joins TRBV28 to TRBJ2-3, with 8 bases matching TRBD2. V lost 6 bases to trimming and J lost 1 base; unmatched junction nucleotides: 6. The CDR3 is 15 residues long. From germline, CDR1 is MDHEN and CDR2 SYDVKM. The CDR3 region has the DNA TGTGCCAGCAGGCCCGGGGGGGGTGGCACAGATACGCAGTATTTT. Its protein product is CASRPGGGGTDTQYF.

The CDR3 sequence is CASSLQRGGNSPLHF. The DNA of the CDR3 is TGTGCCAGTAGTCTCCAGAGGGGGGGTAATTCACCCCTCCACTTT. The chain recombines TRBV19 with TRBJ1-6; possibly TRBD1 for D (6 bases). The CDR3 is made up of 15 amino acids. V lost 5 bases and J 6 bases, leaving 14 bases between the germline ends. From germline, CDR1 is LNHDA and CDR2 SQIVND (reference sequence).